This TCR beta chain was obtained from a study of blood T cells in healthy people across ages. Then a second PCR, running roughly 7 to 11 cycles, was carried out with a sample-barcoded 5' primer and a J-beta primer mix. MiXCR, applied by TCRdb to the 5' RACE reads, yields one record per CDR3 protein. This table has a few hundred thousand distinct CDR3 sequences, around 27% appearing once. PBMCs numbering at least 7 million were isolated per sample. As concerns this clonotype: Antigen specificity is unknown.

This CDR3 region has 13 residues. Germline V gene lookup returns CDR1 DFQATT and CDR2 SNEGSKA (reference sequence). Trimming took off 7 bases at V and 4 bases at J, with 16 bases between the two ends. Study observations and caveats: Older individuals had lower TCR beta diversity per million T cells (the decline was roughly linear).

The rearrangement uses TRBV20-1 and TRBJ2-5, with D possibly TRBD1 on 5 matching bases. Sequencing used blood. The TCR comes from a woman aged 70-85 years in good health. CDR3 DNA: TGCAGTGGAATCTCGGGCAGGGCAGAGACCCAGTACTTC. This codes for CSGISGRAETQYF.